These T cell receptor beta chains were read from a single sample in a study of a mutant IDH1 vaccine in newly diagnosed glioma. Assay: immunoSEQ multiplex PCR; the TCRdb copy retains only in-frame clones and omits some. This sample carries under 40,000 clones, around four fifths of them seen once, and the ten largest clones take approximately 2.9%. Antigens of these TCRs are unknown. Here the sequenced sample was PBMCs, taken from a glioma patient whose treatment included an IDH1 peptide vaccine. The receptors here all came from a man between 35 and 55 years old with glioma. Some clones in this sample may be carry-over from other donors' samples. The CDR3 runs from the conserved cysteine through the conserved F or W. The D gene is left open where the match is weak. The size field is filled for only some rows; it gives once, few, many or a size class.

v_gene	abundance	j_gene	d_gene	CDR3nt	CDR3aa
TRBV9	NA	TRBJ2-1	TRBD2	TGTGCCAGCAGCGCCCCCGGGGGGCGGGGGGCTCACAATGAGCAGTTCTTC	CASSAPGGRGAHNEQFF
TRBV7-8	NA	TRBJ2-2	TRBD1	TGTGCCAGCAGCTTGGACAGGCGGGAGCTGTTTTTT	CASSLDRRELFF
TRBV5-5	NA	TRBJ2-7	NA	TGTGCCAGCAGCTTGGGGGACGGCGAGGCGCAGTACTTC	CASSLGDGEAQYF
TRBV19	few	TRBJ1-1	NA	TGTGCCAGTACAGGGGTCTGGAACACTGAAGCTTTCTTT	CASTGVWNTEAFF
TRBV6-5	NA	TRBJ1-1	NA	TGTGCCAGCAGTTACTCGTACCCAGGGAACACTGAAGCTTTCTTT	CASSYSYPGNTEAFF
TRBV20-1	NA	TRBJ1-2	NA	TGCAGTGTAGGGGCTTACTATGGCTACACCTTC	CSVGAYYGYTF
TRBV4-1	NA	TRBJ1-2	NA	TGCGCCAGCAGCCAAGCACTAACTAACTATGGCTACACCTTC	CASSQALTNYGYTF
TRBV6-6	NA	TRBJ1-5	NA	TGTGCCAGCAGTGACAGCTCTAATCAGCCCCAGCATTTT	CASSDSSNQPQHF
TRBV5-4	NA	TRBJ1-4	NA	TGTGCCAGCAGCTTCCAGGGAAATGAAAAACTGTTTTTT	CASSFQGNEKLFF
TRBV27	NA	TRBJ1-1	NA	TGTGCCAGCAGTTTTGGGACGGCTATGAACACTGAAGCTTTCTTT	CASSFGTAMNTEAFF
TRBV5-4	NA	TRBJ2-3	TRBD1	TGTGCCAGCAGCTTGGCCGCCCGGGAAAGGGGGCGCTGGGATTTT	CASSLAARERGRWDF
TRBV9	NA	TRBJ2-5	NA	TGTGCCAGCAGCGTAGAACAGGCAGACCAAGAGACCCAGTACTTC	CASSVEQADQETQYF
TRBV11-2	once	TRBJ1-5	NA	TGTGCCAGCAGCTTGGGGCTTAATCAGCCCCAGCATTTT	CASSLGLNQPQHF
TRBV6-4	NA	TRBJ2-2	NA	TGTGCCAGCAGTGACAGGGGCACCGGGGAGCTGTTTTTT	CASSDRGTGELFF
TRBV5-6	once	TRBJ2-1	TRBD1	TGTGCCAGCAGCTCACCCTCGACAGGGTACAATGAGCAGTTCTTC	CASSSPSTGYNEQFF
TRBV4-2	NA	TRBJ1-1	TRBD1	TGTGCCAGCAGCCAACTCGGACAGGGTGGAGGGAACACTGAAGCTTTCTTT	CASSQLGQGGGNTEAFF
TRBV19	NA	TRBJ1-5	NA	TGTGCCAGTGCGATCTATAGCAATCAGCCCCAGCATTTT	CASAIYSNQPQHF
TRBV6-5	NA	TRBJ1-2	TRBD1	TGTGCCAGCAGTTCCGGACAGGGACGGGTTGGCTACACCTTC	CASSSGQGRVGYTF
TRBV4-1	few	TRBJ1-5	TRBD1	TGCGCCAGCAGCCAAGAGAGTGGCAGGGGGAGATATCAGCCCCAGCATTTT	CASSQESGRGRYQPQHF
TRBV5-1	few	TRBJ2-5	TRBD2	TGCGCCAGCAGCGCGGCTAGCGGGGAAGAAGAGACCCAGTACTTC	CASSAASGEEETQYF
TRBV4-1	NA	TRBJ1-3	NA	TGCGCCAGCAGCCAAGAAGAAACCCTCTCTGGAAACACCATATATTTT	CASSQEETLSGNTIYF
TRBV5-4	few	TRBJ1-1	NA	TGTGCCAGCAGCTTGGACGGGAGGAGGTTCGCTGAAGCTTTCTTT	CASSLDGRRFAEAFF
TRBV7-2	NA	TRBJ1-6	NA	TGTGCCAGCAGCTTAGAAGGTACCTTGGGGCTGGCCCTCCACTTT	CASSLEGTLGLALHF
TRBV2	NA	TRBJ1-1	NA	TGTGCCAGCAGTGAGAGGACCGCCAACACTGAAGCTTTCTTT	CASSERTANTEAFF
TRBV6-4	NA	TRBJ2-1	NA	TGTGCCAGCAGTCCGACTAGGGCGATTGGGAATGAGCAGTTCTTC	CASSPTRAIGNEQFF
TRBV7-2	NA	TRBJ1-1	TRBD1	TGTGCCAGCAGTCAGGGGGGGAACACTGAAGCTTTCTTT	CASSQGGNTEAFF
TRBV28	NA	TRBJ1-6	NA	TGTGCCAGCAGCCCCCCAGCGGATCCCCTCCACTTT	CASSPPADPLHF
TRBV6-4	NA	TRBJ2-2	NA	TGTGCCAGCAGTGACGAGGCGGCGGGGGAGCTGTTTTTT	CASSDEAAGELFF
TRBV6-5	once	TRBJ2-5	TRBD1	TGTGCCAGCAGCCCGGACAGGGTGGAAGAGACCCAGTACTTC	CASSPDRVEETQYF
TRBV19	few	TRBJ1-6	NA	TGTGCCAGTAGTACCTCAGGGCCACAGACTAATTCACCCCTCCACTTT	CASSTSGPQTNSPLHF
TRBV5-5	NA	TRBJ2-6	NA	TGTGCCAGCAGCTTGGGAGGTGGGGCCAACGTCCTGACTTTC	CASSLGGGANVLTF
TRBV30	few	TRBJ1-1	NA	TGTGCCTGGAGTGCACCCGACCTCACAGGGACAAACACTGAAGCTTTCTTT	CAWSAPDLTGTNTEAFF
TRBV2	once	TRBJ1-6	NA	TGTGCCAGCAGTGAAGGCAGGGGTTTCTCCTATAATTCACCCCTCCACTTT	CASSEGRGFSYNSPLHF
TRBV7-2	NA	TRBJ1-1	NA	TGTGCCAGCAGCTTAAGCGACCTGGGGACTGAAGCTTTCTTT	CASSLSDLGTEAFF
TRBV7-9	NA	TRBJ1-1	NA	TGTGCCAGCAGCCTCGACAGTAGCACTGAAGCTTTCTTT	CASSLDSSTEAFF
TRBV6-6	once	TRBJ1-2	TRBD1	TGTGCCAGCAGCAGGGGGCGCGGCTATGGCTACACCTTC	CASSRGRGYGYTF
TRBV7-8	NA	TRBJ2-1	NA	TGTGCCAGCAGCGTTAGGGGGAGTGAGCAGTTCTTC	CASSVRGSEQFF
TRBV7-8	once	TRBJ2-6	NA	TGTGCCAGCAGCTGGACAGCTGGCTCTGGGGCCAACGTCCTGACTTTC	CASSWTAGSGANVLTF
TRBV11-3	few	TRBJ1-1	TRBD1	TGTGCCAGCAGCCCACAGGGGGCGCAGGTCACTGAAGCTTTCTTT	CASSPQGAQVTEAFF